This TCR beta chain is drawn from a study of T-cell reconstitution after alpha-beta-depleted transplantation in children. General observations from the study: Elevated TCRbeta diversity at day 60 was traced, in some patients, to surviving recipient T cells and thymic progenitors. T-cell counts and diversity at one year following transplant were attributed mainly to newly produced T cells. Reported findings indicate that, about two months after transplant, alpha-beta T cells came from several hundred expanded clones, which were derived from non-depleted graft cells.

Unique molecular identifiers were built into the TCRbeta library. TCRdb reprocessed the PCR reads via MiXCR and lists one record per CDR3 protein. The sample lists approximately 230,000 distinct CDR3 sequences, around 25% seen once, with around 4.8% in the top ten. With 10 bases removed from V and 3 bases from J, the gap between germline ends came to 18 bases. Germline V CDR1 and CDR2: LGHNA, YNFKEQ. The CDR3 length is 14 residues. A word on this clonotype: Its antigen is not identified.

This TCR was recovered from a female patient younger than 10 who had a stem cell transplant for congenital amegakaryocytic thrombocytopenia, so the T cells may come from the graft donor. V is TRBV4-2 and J is TRBJ1-2, with D maybe TRBD1 (5 bases). The starting material was PBMCs, mostly from graft donor cells, obtained 360 days after TCRalphabeta/CD19-depleted stem cell transplant. The CDR3 bases are TGTGCCATGGGCCGGGGGATAGCCGACTATGGCTACACCTTC. Amino acids: CAMGRGIADYGYTF.